This T cell receptor (beta chain) was sequenced in a study of CD8 T cells in ankylosing spondylitis. Whole-study results and caveats: Prior literature has documented some motif variants in synovial fluid and blood from reactive arthritis. Ankylosing spondylitis blood appeared to be characterized by a TCR beta motif of fewer than ten highly homologous variants. Disease-linked clones were reportedly significantly enriched in matched ankylosing spondylitis synovial fluid.

It was by quantitative 5'-RACE with molecular barcodes that TCR beta libraries were made. TCRdb re-called the 5' RACE reads with MiXCR, one entry per CDR3 protein. Among 150,000 to 200,000 distinct CDR3 sequences listed, about an eighth were seen once. This clonotype was seen only a few times. Its antigen remains unidentified. This CDR3 is built from 15 residues. V was pared by 4 bases and J by 6 bases, with 15 bases between. Per germline, CDR1 SGHTA and CDR2 FQGNSA. The receptor comes from a female donor with ankylosing spondylitis or in good health (not recorded which). The chain employs TRBV7-2 and TRBJ2-2; tentatively, D is TRBD2 (7 bases). The sequencing sample was made of blood, either unsorted or a sorted T cell fraction (not recorded which). The CDR3 region has the DNA TGTGCCAGCAGCTGGGGGGGGCGATTAGCCGGGGAGCTGTTTTTT. It encodes CASSWGGRLAGELFF.